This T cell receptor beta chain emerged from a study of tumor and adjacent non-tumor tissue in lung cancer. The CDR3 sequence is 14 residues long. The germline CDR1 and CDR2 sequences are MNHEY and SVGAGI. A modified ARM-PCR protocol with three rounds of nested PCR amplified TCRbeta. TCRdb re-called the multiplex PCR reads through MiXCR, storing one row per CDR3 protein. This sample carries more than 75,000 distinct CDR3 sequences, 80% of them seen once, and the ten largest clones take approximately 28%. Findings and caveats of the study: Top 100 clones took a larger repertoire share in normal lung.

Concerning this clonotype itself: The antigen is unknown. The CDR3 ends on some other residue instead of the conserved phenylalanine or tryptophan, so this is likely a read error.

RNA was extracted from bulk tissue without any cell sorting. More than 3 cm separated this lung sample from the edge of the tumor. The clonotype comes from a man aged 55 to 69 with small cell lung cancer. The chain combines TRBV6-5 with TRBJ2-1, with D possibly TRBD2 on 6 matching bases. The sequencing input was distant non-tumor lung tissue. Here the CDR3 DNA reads TGTGCCAGCAGGCGGGATGGACATAAGAATGAACAGTTCTAC. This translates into CASRRDGHKNEQFY.